The TCR beta chain under discussion was sequenced for a study of shared clonotypes between healthy human individuals. Study overall: Every donor yielded three CD4 naive, three CD4 memory, two CD8 naive and one CD8 memory plate.

As processed by the authors: Filtering of immunoSEQ junctional sequences could not match full-length read filtering. Clones were read by immunoSEQ multiplex PCR, and TCRdb kept only the in-frame ones, dropping some. V and J calls and clone size are copied from that table; D and trimming were computed from the DNA. The sample consists of around 1.9 million clones, 85% to 95% of them appearing once. Germline values: CDR1 SQVTM, CDR2 ANQGSEA. The CDR3 runs to 9 residues. V lost 6 bases, J lost 8 bases, and 7 bases lay in between. Study observations and caveats: Clonotype sharing levels among donors were expected to vary with sequencing depth. Shared clonotypes across all four donors exceeded non-shared ones in generation probability.

CD45RO negativity and positive selection for CCR7 defined naive CD8 cells, a population that excluded terminally differentiated effector memory CD45RA+ cells. As to this clone: Its antigen is undetermined.

The sequenced material came from naive CD8+ T cells from PBMCs. This sequence joins TRBV29-1 and TRBJ1-2; D remains ambiguous. The clonotype comes from a man younger than 30 in good health. Some clones in this sample may be carry-over from other donors' samples. Here the CDR3 DNA reads TGCAGCGTCCCGGGGGGCTACACCTTC. It is translated as CSVPGGYTF.